One sample yielded the 17 T cell receptor beta chains listed below, sequenced in a study of Graves' ophthalmopathy and Graves' hyperthyroidism. TCR beta CDR3 regions were amplified from RNA transcripts. Second-round multiplex PCR followed a first-round RT-PCR using HTBI primers. TCRdb itself ran the multiplex PCR reads through MiXCR, one entry per CDR3 protein. Here the sample spans over 650,000 distinct CDR3 sequences, more than 40% being singletons. Input material: peripheral blood. The receptor set was obtained from an adult man with Graves' ophthalmopathy.

The rearrangement uses TRBV19 and TRBJ1-4; a weak D match, TRBD1 (6 bases). CDR3 size: 17 residues. V was pared by 4 bases and J by 5 bases, with 20 bases between. Germline V gene data show CDR1 as LNHDA and CDR2 as SQIVND (reference sequence). The CDR3 here is CASSTSLDRTSNEKLFF. The CDR3, as DNA: TGTGCCAGTAGTACCTCCCTGGACAGAACCTCGAATGAAAAACTGTTTTTT.

This clonotype was recorded a few times. This chain links TRBV10-2 with TRBJ2-7; the D gene could be TRBD1 or TRBD2 (7 bases each). Germline-derived CDR1 and CDR2 are WSHSY and SAAADI. V was clipped by 6 bases and J by 4 bases, with 22 bases between them. The CDR3 sequence is 16 residues long. The CDR3 reads CASSQGEGANFYEQYF. The DNA of the CDR3 is TGCGCCAGCAGCCAAGGGGAGGGGGCGAACTTTTACGAGCAGTACTTC.

V gene TRBV29-1 combines with J gene TRBJ1-1; perhaps TRBD1 as D (5 bases). CDR3 length equals 14 residues. V lost 4 bases and J lost 4, with 16 bases in between. The germline V gene encodes CDR1 SQVTM and CDR2 ANQGSEA. CDR3 sequence reads: CSVGSGGSPTEAFF. The CDR3 DNA follows: TGCAGCGTTGGTTCGGGGGGATCGCCCACTGAAGCTTTCTTT. The full variable domain, its missing parts supplied by reference TRBV29-1 and TRBJ1-1, is SAVISQKPSRDICQRGTSLTIQCQVDSQVTMMFWYRQQPGQSLTLIATANQGSEATYESGFVIDKFPISRPNLTFSTLTVSNMSPEDSSIYLCSVGSGGSPTEAFFGQGTRLTVV.

This clonotype was seen many times. The rearrangement links TRBV7-3 to TRBJ2-2; D perhaps matches TRBD1 (6 bases). The CDR3 length is 14 residues. V was trimmed by 5 bases and J by 1 base, leaving 8 bases between them. Germline V gene data show CDR1 as SGHTA and CDR2 as FQGTGA. CDR3 protein: CASSPTGNTGELFF. CDR3 DNA sequence: TGTGCCAGCAGCCCGACAGGGAACACCGGGGAGCTGTTTTTT.

The gene calls are TRBV2 and TRBJ1-1; D ambiguous. V shed 7 bases and J shed 6 bases, with 9 bases lying between them. Germline V gene lookup returns CDR1 SNHLY and CDR2 FYNNEI. This CDR3 has 11 amino acids. The chain's CDR3 is CASIQTAEAFF. CDR3 sequence (DNA): TGTGCCAGCATCCAGACCGCTGAAGCTTTCTTT.

This clonotype was counted many times. This chain connects TRBV19 to TRBJ2-7, with TRBD1 as a possible D gene (6 bases). CDR1 LNHDA and CDR2 SQIVND come from the germline V gene (reference sequence). With 3 bases removed from V and 0 bases from J, the gap between germline ends came to 12 bases. CDR3 length equals 15 residues. The DNA of the CDR3 is TGTGCCAGTAGTATGGGGGACACCTTCTCCTACGAGCAGTACTTC. Protein: CASSMGDTFSYEQYF.

This clonotype was picked up a small number of times. The rearrangement uses TRBV2 and TRBJ2-3; D could derive from TRBD1 or TRBD2 (7 bases each). This CDR3 spans 16 amino acids. Germline-derived CDR1 and CDR2 are SNHLY and FYNNEI. Trimming took 8 bases from V and 0 from J, leaving 18 bases between them. Here the CDR3 reads CASSGQASGSTDTQYF. In nucleotides, the CDR3 is TGTGCCAGCTCCGGACAGGCTAGCGGTAGCACAGATACGCAGTATTTT. Based on the CDR3 plus reference TRBV2 and TRBJ2-3, the full variable domain is EPEVTQTPSHQVTQMGQEVILRCVPISNHLYFYWYRQILGQKVEFLVSFYNNEISEKSEIFDDQFSVERPDGSNFTLKIRSTKLEDSAMYFCASSGQASGSTDTQYFGPGTRLTVL.

At least ten counts were recorded for this clonotype. The V call is TRBV10-3, the J call TRBJ1-6; 9 positions match TRBD1. Looked up from germline, CDR1 is ENHRY and CDR2 is SYGVKD. V gave up 10 bases and J gave up 11 bases; unmatched junction bases: 12. This CDR3 is 14 amino acids long. In DNA, the CDR3 is TGTGCCAGCAGAACCGGGACAGGGCTGCCACCCCTCCACTTT. It encodes CASRTGTGLPPLHF.

The CDR3 sequence: CASSLTGGPWDEQYF. CDR3 nucleotide sequence: TGTGCCAGCAGTTTAACGGGAGGGCCCTGGGACGAGCAGTACTTC. The chain couples TRBV7-6 to TRBJ2-7; 8 bases agree with TRBD2. This CDR3 has 15 amino acids. Looked up from germline, CDR1 is SGHVS and CDR2 is FNYEAQ. J was trimmed by 5 bases and V by 6 bases; bases with no gene match: 12.

A word on this clonotype: One junction end disagrees with the germline gene, perhaps due to a read error. CDR3 in amino acids: CASSHPGATNGKLFF. CDR3 sequence (DNA): TGTGCCAGTAGCCACCCAGGGGCAACTAATGGAAAACTGTTTTTT. The gene calls are TRBV19 and TRBJ1-4, with D maybe TRBD1 (6 bases). The germline V gene encodes CDR1 LNHDA and CDR2 SQIVND (reference sequence). This CDR3 has 15 amino acids.

This clonotype occurred a few times. The chain combines TRBV19 with TRBJ1-4; D not resolved. The CDR3 spans 14 residues. Looked up from germline, CDR1 is LNHDA and CDR2 is SQIVND (reference sequence). V lost 11 bases and J 3 bases, leaving 16 bases between the germline ends. The CDR3 sequence is CAWSAKDPNEKLFF. The CDR3 nucleotides read TGTGCCTGGAGTGCTAAGGACCCTAATGAAAAACTGTTTTTT.

This clonotype was detected a few times. The CDR3 DNA reads as TGTGCCAGCAGTTTAGTGAGGGGGCGCGTCTACGAGCAGTACTTC. Protein sequence: CASSLVRGRVYEQYF. V and J are TRBV12-3 or TRBV12-4 and TRBJ2-7; 7 nucleotides agree with TRBD1. Germline trimming cut 1 base from V and 3 bases from J; bases unmatched to any gene: 6. This CDR3 contains 15 residues.

This clonotype appeared once. The gene calls are TRBV12-3 or TRBV12-4 and TRBJ1-1, with a tentative D call TRBD1 (5 bases). Trimming took 5 bases from V and 7 from J, leaving 14 bases between them. The CDR3 spans 13 residues. The CDR3 coding sequence is TGTGCCAGCAGTGGCGGGGGGACGGGTGAAGCTTTCTTT. Translation: CASSGGGTGEAFF.

The gene calls are TRBV29-1 and TRBJ1-5; tentatively, D is TRBD1 (6 bases). This CDR3 contains 12 residues. Germline-derived CDR1 and CDR2 are SQVTM and ANQGSEA. V was trimmed by 5 bases and J by 10 bases, leaving 15 bases between them. DNA of the CDR3: TGCAGCGTTTACAGGGAAGGGGGTCCCCAGCATTTT. As protein: CSVYREGGPQHF. Full variable domain (rest looked up from reference TRBV29-1 and TRBJ1-5): SAVISQKPSRDICQRGTSLTIQCQVDSQVTMMFWYRQQPGQSLTLIATANQGSEATYESGFVIDKFPISRPNLTFSTLTVSNMSPEDSSIYLCSVYREGGPQHFGDGTRLSIL.

V and J are TRBV10-3 and TRBJ2-5; no clear D gene. Germline CDR1 is ENHRY and CDR2 is SYGVKD. CDR3 length equals 13 residues. V lost 7 bases and J 2 bases, leaving 11 bases between the germline ends. This chain's CDR3 is CAITQEIQETQYF. DNA of the CDR3: TGTGCCATCACGCAGGAGATTCAAGAGACCCAGTACTTC.

The gene calls are TRBV9 and TRBJ2-5; D may be TRBD1 (7 bases). Trimming removed 0 bases from V and 9 bases from J, with 18 bases in between. Looked up from germline, CDR1 is SGDLS and CDR2 is YYNGEE. The CDR3 spans 15 residues. The DNA of the CDR3 is TGTGCCAGCAGCGTAGTACAGGGGAGGAATCAGCCCCAGTACTTC. It yields the protein CASSVVQGRNQPQYF.

In this sample, this clonotype turned up many times. The gene calls are TRBV2 and TRBJ1-2; TRBD1 matches at 8 bases. In germline, CDR1 is SNHLY, CDR2 FYNNEI. This CDR3 region has 15 residues. Trimming removed 6 bases from V and 8 bases from J; junction bases left unmatched: 14. CDR3 sequence reads: CASRDHGQGAIGYTF. Here the CDR3 DNA reads TGTGCCAGCAGGGATCACGGACAGGGAGCTATCGGCTACACCTTC.